What follows are 27 T cell receptor beta chains derived from one specimen sequenced in a study of T cell responses to AZD1222 COVID-19 vaccine. Repertoires were generated with immunoSEQ multiplex PCR, while TCRdb's copy carries only in-frame clones and drops some. The sample shows 120,000 or so clones, 92% of them seen only once. The sequencing used peripheral blood, collected on day 0 of AZD1222 vaccination. The receptors were sampled from an adult in good health.

V and J are TRBV6-6 and TRBJ1-4; unclear D gene. Trimming took off 6 bases at V and 7 bases at J, with 15 bases between the two ends. The CDR3 is made up of 14 amino acids. CDR1 is MNHNY, CDR2 SVGAGI, per germline (reference sequence). The CDR3 region is CASRLDEASEKLFF. The CDR3 DNA reads TGTGCCAGCAGACTGGATGAGGCGAGTGAAAAACTGTTTTTT.

A few counts support this clone. The chain employs TRBV4-3 and TRBJ1-3; D not certain. Germline V lookup: CDR1 LGHNA, CDR2 YSLEER. V lost 0 bases, J lost 4 bases, and 10 bases lay in between. The CDR3 totals 15 residues. DNA of the CDR3: TGCGCCAGCAGCCAAGATCGGAGCGACGGAAACACCATATATTTT. Protein sequence: CASSQDRSDGNTIYF.

The V and J genes are TRBV28 and TRBJ1-5; TRBD1 matches at 11 bases. Trimming removed 3 bases from V and 7 bases from J; junction bases left unmatched: 2. CDR3 size: 14 residues. In germline, CDR1 is MDHEN, CDR2 SYDVKM. The CDR3 DNA reads TGTGCCAGCAGTTTGGGACAGGGGGGCCAGCCCCAGCATTTT. The encoded protein is CASSLGQGGQPQHF.

The V call is TRBV7-8, the J call TRBJ1-2; 7 nucleotides align to TRBD1. Germline loops: CDR1 SGHVS, CDR2 FQNEAQ. Trimming took 3 bases from V and 5 from J; bases not matched to a gene: 9. The CDR3 totals 15 residues. DNA of the CDR3: TGTGCCAGCAGCTTTACAGGGGCTTTAGGGTATGGCTACACCTTC. Translated, it gives CASSFTGALGYGYTF.

J is TRBJ2-1 and V is TRBV9; 9 bases are a match to TRBD2. The V gene end was trimmed by 4 bases and the J gene end by 4 bases; junction bases not matched to a gene: 9. Germline V lookup: CDR1 SGDLS, CDR2 YYNGEE. There are 16 residues in the CDR3. The CDR3 DNA sequence: TGTGCCAGCAGCCAACAAGCGGGGGGACTGTACAATGAGCAGTTCTTC. Protein: CASSQQAGGLYNEQFF.

J is TRBJ2-3 and V is TRBV4-1; D may be TRBD2 (5 bases). This CDR3 spans 18 amino acids. The V end was cut by 1 base, the J end by 0 bases, with 17 bases between. CDR1 and CDR2 from the germline V gene are MGHRA and YSYEKL. The CDR3 nucleotides read TGCGCCAGCAGCCAAGTCAGTGGGCGGGCGGCTAGCACAGATACGCAGTATTTT. It codes for CASSQVSGRAASTDTQYF.

The rearrangement links TRBV5-6 to TRBJ2-3; 7 nucleotides line up with TRBD2. Trimming took 4 bases from V and 5 from J; bases not matched to a gene: 7. Germline V gene sequence: CDR1 SGHDT, CDR2 YYEEEE. The CDR3 consists of 14 residues. Written as DNA, the CDR3 is TGTGCCAGCAGCCCCCCCGGGAGGTTAGATACGCAGTATTTT. Translating gives CASSPPGRLDTQYF.

The chain employs TRBV9 and TRBJ2-1; no definite D call. V dropped 0 bases and J dropped 9 bases, with 7 bases sitting between them. The CDR3 covers 12 residues. Germline V gives CDR1 SGDLS, CDR2 YYNGEE. The chain's CDR3 is CASSVVGREQFF. In nucleotides, the CDR3 is TGTGCCAGCAGCGTAGTCGGGCGTGAGCAGTTCTTC. The variable domain in full, completed from reference TRBV9 and TRBJ2-1, reads DSGVTQTPKHLITATGQRVTLRCSPRSGDLSVYWYQQSLDQGLQFLIQYYNGEERAKGNILERFSAQQFPDLHSELNLSSLELGDSALYFCASSVVGREQFFGPGTRLTVL.

The V call is TRBV2, the J call TRBJ1-3; D is ambiguous. The CDR3 totals 12 residues. V gave up 4 bases and J gave up 0 bases, with 1 base separating them. Germline V gives CDR1 SNHLY, CDR2 FYNNEI. CDR3 bases: TGTGCCAGCAGTGCCTCTGGAAACACCATATATTTT. Amino acid sequence: CASSASGNTIYF.

This clone was observed a single time. V and J are TRBV12-3 or TRBV12-4 and TRBJ2-7; weak D call: TRBD2 (5 bases). This CDR3 spans 13 amino acids. The ends were cut back, 1 base at V and 9 bases at J, with 13 bases in the middle. CDR3 nucleotides: TGTGCCAGCAGTTTAGTGCTAGCATCACGGCAGTACTTC. Protein: CASSLVLASRQYF.

This clone appeared once. V gene TRBV16 combines with J gene TRBJ1-5; D perhaps matches TRBD1 (5 bases). The CDR3 runs 16 residues. The germline V and J ends were trimmed by 3 bases and 0 bases, with 12 bases remaining between them. Germline CDR1 and CDR2: KGHSY and FQNENV. In DNA, the CDR3 is TGTGCCAGCAGCCATTCTGGGGCTTATAGCAATCAGCCCCAGCATTTT. Translation: CASSHSGAYSNQPQHF.

The chain is built from TRBV6-5 and TRBJ1-5; 7 positions agree with TRBD1. The CDR3 extends over 13 amino acids. In germline, CDR1 is MNHEY, CDR2 SVGAGI. Unmatched junction bases numbered 8, after V lost 8 bases and J lost 7 bases. CDR3 in amino acids: CASSTGVHQPQHF. CDR3 nucleotide sequence: TGTGCCAGCTCAACAGGGGTGCACCAGCCCCAGCATTTT.

CDR3 in DNA: TGTGCCAGCAGTCTGCACAGCGGGAGCTCCTACAATGAGCAGTTCTTC. It codes for CASSLHSGSSYNEQFF. This rearrangement joins TRBV28 to TRBJ2-1; 8 bases are shared with TRBD2. Germline CDR1 is MDHEN and CDR2 is SYDVKM. CDR3 length equals 16 residues. Trimming at V came to 5 bases and at J to 0 bases, leaving 6 bases not matched to a gene. The whole variable domain, filled in from reference TRBV28 and TRBJ2-1, reads DVKVTQSSRYLVKRTGEKVFLECVQDMDHENMFWYRQDPGLGLRLIYFSYDVKMKEKGDIPEGYSVSREKKERFSLILESASTNQTSMYLCASSLHSGSSYNEQFFGPGTRLTVL.

The V and J genes are TRBV6-1 and TRBJ1-1; D unclear. V lost 0 bases and J lost 7, with 15 bases in between. The CDR3 length is 15 residues. Germline V gene sequence: CDR1 MNHNS, CDR2 SASEGT. The CDR3 nucleotides are TGTGCCAGCAGTGAAGCGCTTGTAGTCTTGGGTGAAGCTTTCTTT. Its protein is CASSEALVVLGEAFF.

The rearrangement links TRBV4-3 to TRBJ2-1; D is ambiguous. The CDR3 consists of 17 residues. Per germline, CDR1 LGHNA and CDR2 YSLEER. The V gene lost 1 base and the J gene lost 3 bases, with 16 bases spanning the gap. CDR3 nucleotide sequence: TGCGCCAGCAGCCAAGGCTTCGGACCAAACTTCTACAATGAGCAGTTCTTC. Amino acids: CASSQGFGPNFYNEQFF.

This chain joins TRBV19 and TRBJ1-5; 9 nucleotides match TRBD1. Germline CDR1 and CDR2: LNHDA and SQIVND (reference sequence). Trimming at V came to 5 bases and at J to 2 bases, leaving 7 bases not matched to a gene. The CDR3 has 16 amino acids. This CDR3 is CASSQGQGRGNQPQHF. As DNA, the CDR3 is TGTGCCAGTAGTCAGGGACAGGGCCGGGGCAATCAGCCCCAGCATTTT.

The chain combines TRBV24-1 with TRBJ2-1; perhaps TRBD2 as D (5 bases). Deletions cut 4 bases from V and 6 bases from J, with 9 bases between. CDR1 KGHDR and CDR2 SFDVKD come from the germline V gene. The CDR3 loop spans 13 amino acids. CDR3 region: CATSEPTSNEQFF. CDR3 coding DNA: TGTGCCACCAGTGAACCTACTAGCAATGAGCAGTTCTTC.

J is TRBJ2-7 and V is TRBV1; TRBD1 was called by the table and not checked on the DNA. TRBV1 corresponds to a pseudogene. The CDR3 is made up of 16 amino acids. CDR3 region: CTSSQVSQGSSYEQYF. In nucleotides, the CDR3 is TGCACCAGCAGCCAAGTTTCCCAGGGCAGCTCCTACGAGCAGTACTTC.

This chain links TRBV4-3 with TRBJ1-2; 9 bases align to TRBD1. CDR3 size: 14 residues. Germline trimming cut 4 bases from V and 6 bases from J; bases unmatched to any gene: 6. CDR1 is LGHNA and CDR2 is YSLEER in the germline V gene. This chain's CDR3 is CASSPSRDRDGYTF. CDR3 DNA sequence: TGCGCCAGCAGCCCTTCTAGGGACAGGGATGGCTACACCTTC.

In its sample, this clone was seen once. The chain employs TRBV9 and TRBJ2-3; 13 bases map to TRBD2. V lost 0 bases, J lost 1 base, and 5 bases stayed unmatched. CDR3 length: 18 residues. Per germline, CDR1 SGDLS and CDR2 YYNGEE. In nucleotides, the CDR3 is TGTGCCAGCAGCGTAGGGGGGGGACTAGCGGGACGCACAGATACGCAGTATTTT. Encoded protein: CASSVGGGLAGRTDTQYF.

V and J are TRBV6-5 and TRBJ1-1, with D tentatively TRBD1 (6 bases). V was pared by 6 bases and J by 1 base, with 9 bases between. Germline V CDR1 and CDR2: MNHEY, SVGAGI. The CDR3 is 13 residues long. The DNA of the CDR3 is TGTGCCAGCAGCCAGACAGGGAACACTGAAGCTTTCTTT. Amino acids: CASSQTGNTEAFF.

V and J are TRBV5-6 and TRBJ1-5, with TRBD1 identical over 9 bases. The germline V gene has CDR1 SGHDT and CDR2 YYEEEE. V lost 0 bases and J lost 6; bases outside the gene matches: 4. The CDR3 extends over 15 amino acids. CDR3 sequence: CASSLGRTGVQPQHF. The CDR3 DNA reads TGTGCCAGCAGCTTGGGGCGGACAGGGGTTCAGCCCCAGCATTTT. Filled out from reference TRBV5-6 and TRBJ1-5, the complete variable domain reads DAGVTQSPTHLIKTRGQQVTLRCSPKSGHDTVSWYQQALGQGPQFIFQYYEEEERQRGNFPDRFSGHQFPNYSSELNVNALLLGDSALYLCASSLGRTGVQPQHFGDGTRLSIL.

Here the CDR3 reads CATSDRSPEDTQYF. In DNA form, the CDR3 reads TGTGCCACCAGTGATAGAAGTCCAGAAGATACGCAGTATTTT. The genes are TRBV24-1 and TRBJ2-3; no clear D gene. Trimming took off 3 bases at V and 5 bases at J, with 11 bases between the two ends. Germline loops: CDR1 KGHDR, CDR2 SFDVKD. This CDR3 region has 14 residues.

The chain uses TRBV10-3 and TRBJ2-7, with 8 bases lining up with TRBD2. CDR1 ENHRY and CDR2 SYGVKD come from the germline V gene. Trimming took 2 bases from V and 6 from J; bases not matched to a gene: 9. This CDR3 is 15 amino acids long. The CDR3 is CAISEPGTSFGEQYF. The CDR3 DNA reads as TGTGCCATCAGTGAGCCCGGGACTAGTTTTGGCGAGCAGTACTTC.

V and J are TRBV7-8 and TRBJ2-1, with D tentatively TRBD1 or TRBD2 (5 bases each). V gave up 6 bases and J gave up 4 bases, with 16 bases separating them. From germline, CDR1 is SGHVS and CDR2 FQNEAQ. This CDR3 has 15 amino acids. The CDR3: CASRRSRDRYNEQFF. DNA of the CDR3: TGTGCCAGCAGGCGTAGCCGGGACCGATACAATGAGCAGTTCTTC.

The rearrangement links TRBV29-1 to TRBJ2-5, with no clear D. Deletions cut 3 bases from V and 7 bases from J, with 6 bases between. The length of the CDR3 is 10 residues. Germline CDR1 is SQVTM and CDR2 is ANQGSEA. The CDR3 DNA sequence: TGCAGCGTTGAGGAAGGGACCCAGTACTTC. As protein: CSVEEGTQYF.

This clone was seen a few times. The rearrangement joins TRBV4-1 to TRBJ2-7; 8 bases align to TRBD2. CDR3 length: 12 amino acids. V was clipped by 2 bases and J by 6 bases; unmatched bases: 0. Germline assignment: CDR1 MGHRA and CDR2 YSYEKL. In DNA form, the CDR3 reads TGCGCCAGCAGCCAAAGCGGGGGCGAGCAGTACTTC. Its translation is CASSQSGGEQYF.